This section outlines one TCR beta chain sequence together with its context. An end of the junction differs from the germline gene, which may be a read error. The sample is drawn from a study of technical replicates of blood from a few donors. Germline-derived CDR1 and CDR2 are KGHSH and LQKENI. The CDR3 is 18 amino acids. The protocol was immunoSEQ multiplex PCR, while the TCRdb copy is restricted to in-frame clones and leaves out a portion. The table lists about 79,000 clones, approximately 94% of them singletons. This TCR derives from a human donor in good health. Sequenced: T cells isolated from PBMCs. This rearrangement joins TRBV18 to TRBJ2-5; 13 bases agree with TRBD2. This chain's CDR3 is CASSPRGTSGNGAETQYF. DNA of the CDR3: TGTGCCAGCTCCCCACGTGGGACTAGCGGGAATGGTGCAGAGACCCAGTACTTC.